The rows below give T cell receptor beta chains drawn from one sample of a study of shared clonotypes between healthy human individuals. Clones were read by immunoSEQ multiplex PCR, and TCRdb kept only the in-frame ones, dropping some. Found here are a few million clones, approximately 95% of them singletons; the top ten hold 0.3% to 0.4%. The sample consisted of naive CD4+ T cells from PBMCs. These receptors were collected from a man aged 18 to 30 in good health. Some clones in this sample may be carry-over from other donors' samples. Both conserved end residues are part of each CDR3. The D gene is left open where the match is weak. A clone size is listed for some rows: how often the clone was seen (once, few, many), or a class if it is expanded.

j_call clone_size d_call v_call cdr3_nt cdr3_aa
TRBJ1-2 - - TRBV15 TGTGCCACCAGCAAGGGTCTGGAAGACTATGGCTACACCTTC CATSKGLEDYGYTF
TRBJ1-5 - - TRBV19 TGTGCCAGTAATTCGGCAGGGGCTTATCAGCCCCAGCATTTT CASNSAGAYQPQHF
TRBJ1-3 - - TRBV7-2 TGTGCCAGCAGCTTTTCAGGGGCTGGAAACACCATATATTTT CASSFSGAGNTIYF
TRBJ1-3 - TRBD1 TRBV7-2 TGTGCCAGCAGCCCAATGGCCGGGACAGCAAACACCATATATTTT CASSPMAGTANTIYF
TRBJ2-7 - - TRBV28 TGTGCCAGCAGTGGTTTTCAGGCGAGGTACGAGCAGTACTTC CASSGFQARYEQYF
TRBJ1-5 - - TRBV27 TGTGCCAGCAGTTTATCTTGGGGTAACCAGCCCCAGCATTTT CASSLSWGNQPQHF
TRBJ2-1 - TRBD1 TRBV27 TGTGCCAGCAGTGTACCGGGACAGGGTGGTAATGAGCAGTTCTTC CASSVPGQGGNEQFF
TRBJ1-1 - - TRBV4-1 TGCGCCAGCAGCTTGGGGACGGAAGGGAACACTGAAGCTTTCTTT CASSLGTEGNTEAFF
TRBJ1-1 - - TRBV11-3 TGTGCCAGCAGCCCGGGAGGCTACACTGAAGCTTTCTTT CASSPGGYTEAFF
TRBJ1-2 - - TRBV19 TGTGCCAGTAGTATAACGGGCGGCAGGGGTTCTAACTATGGCTACACCTTC CASSITGGRGSNYGYTF
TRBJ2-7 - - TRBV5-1 TGCGCCAGCAGCTTGGCTGGGGTCCCCTTTTCCTACGAGCAGTACTTC CASSLAGVPFSYEQYF
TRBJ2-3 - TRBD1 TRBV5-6 TGTGCCAGCACAGACAGGGTTGGGGCAGATACGCAGTATTTT CASTDRVGADTQYF
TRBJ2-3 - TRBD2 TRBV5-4 TGTGCCAGCAGCTTGGCAGCGGGAGGGTACACAGATACGCAGTATTTT CASSLAAGGYTDTQYF
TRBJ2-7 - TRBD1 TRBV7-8 TGTGCCAGCAGCTTCGGGACAGGGGTATACGAGCAGTACTTC CASSFGTGVYEQYF
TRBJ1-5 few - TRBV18 TGTGCCAGCTCACCACTGGGAACCAATCAGCCCCAGCATTTT CASSPLGTNQPQHF
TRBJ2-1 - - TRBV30 TGTGCCTGGAGTGCTCGGAATGAGCAGTTCTTC CAWSARNEQFF
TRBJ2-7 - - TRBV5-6 TGTGCCAGCAGCTCGACAGACCTTCTCTACGAGCAGTACTTC CASSSTDLLYEQYF
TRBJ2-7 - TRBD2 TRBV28 TGTGCCAGCAGTTCCCACCTCGGACTAGCGATTTCCTACGAGCAGTACTTC CASSSHLGLAISYEQYF
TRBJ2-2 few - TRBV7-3 TGTGCCAGCAGCTTAACCGGACCGGCCCAGCTGTTTTTT CASSLTGPAQLFF
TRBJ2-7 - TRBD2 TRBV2 TGTGCCAGCAGAGGGGAGGGTGGACTAGCGGGAGAGGGCCACTTC CASRGEGGLAGEGHF
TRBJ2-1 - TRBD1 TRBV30 TGTGCCTGGAATAGAAACAGGGGTGTCAATGAGCAGTTCTTC CAWNRNRGVNEQFF
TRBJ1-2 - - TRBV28 TGTGCCAGCAGTTTCGGGGGGGAGAACTATGGCTACACCTTC CASSFGGENYGYTF
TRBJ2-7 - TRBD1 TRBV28 TGTGCCAGCCCCCCGGGACAGGGGTCTCACCGCTCCTACGAGCAGTACTTC CASPPGQGSHRSYEQYF
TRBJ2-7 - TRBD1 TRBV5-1 TGCGCCAGCAGCCTGGCGGGACAGGGCCACGAGCAGTACTTC CASSLAGQGHEQYF
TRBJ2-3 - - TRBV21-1 TGTGCCAGCAGCAAAGTAGTAACAGGGAGCACAGATACGCAGTATTTT CASSKVVTGSTDTQYF
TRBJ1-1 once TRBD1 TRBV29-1 TGCAGCGTTGTTTGGGCAGGGGGCCAAGAAGCTTTCTTT CSVVWAGGQEAFF
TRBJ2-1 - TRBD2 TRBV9 TGTGCCAGCAGCGTAGACCCCCGACTAGCGGTAACCTACAATGAGCAGTTCTTC CASSVDPRLAVTYNEQFF
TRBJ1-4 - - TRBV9 TGTGCCAGCAGCCCCGCGGCTGAGGGAAGCCGGCGGAACGAAAAACTGTTTTTT CASSPAAEGSRRNEKLFF
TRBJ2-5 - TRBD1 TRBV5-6 TGTGCCAGCAGATATTGGGGGACAGAGAGCCAAGAGACCCAGTACTTC CASRYWGTESQETQYF
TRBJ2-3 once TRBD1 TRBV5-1 TGCGCCAGCAGGAAACAGGGGGCCACAGATACGCAGTATTTT CASRKQGATDTQYF
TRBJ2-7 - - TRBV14 TGTGCCAGCAGCCAATTAAGTTACGAGCAGTACTTC CASSQLSYEQYF
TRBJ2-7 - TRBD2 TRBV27 TGTGCCAGCAGTTTCTCAGTAGCGGGAGCGGGGGAGCAGTACTTC CASSFSVAGAGEQYF
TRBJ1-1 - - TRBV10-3 TGTGCCATCAGTGCGACCCCCCCCTACGCTTTCTTT CAISATPPYAFF
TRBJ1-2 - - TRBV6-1 TGTGCCAGCAGTGGGGCAGGCGTATATGGCTACACCTTC CASSGAGVYGYTF
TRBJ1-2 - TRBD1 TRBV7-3 TGTGCCAGCAGCTTAACTGGACAGGGAGAGGGCTACACCTTC CASSLTGQGEGYTF
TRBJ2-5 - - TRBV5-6 TGTGCCAGCAGCTTGGGGCCGTCGGTGGCCCAGTACTTC CASSLGPSVAQYF
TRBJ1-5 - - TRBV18 TGTGCCAGCTCCCCAGGGGCCGGCAGACAATCGGATCAGCCCCAGCATTTT CASSPGAGRQSDQPQHF
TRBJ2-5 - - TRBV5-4 TGTGCCAGCAGCTTAGTTGGAGGGGATACCCAGTACTTC CASSLVGGDTQYF
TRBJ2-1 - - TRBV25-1 TGTGCCAGCAGTTCTCAGACGACGGGGGAGCAGTTCTTC CASSSQTTGEQFF
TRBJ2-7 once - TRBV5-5 TGTGCCAGCAGCTTGATTTCAGCTTCCTACGAGCAGTACTTC CASSLISASYEQYF
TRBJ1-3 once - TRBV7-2 TGTGCCAGCAGCCTAGGGGGCTCTGGAAACACCATATATTTT CASSLGGSGNTIYF
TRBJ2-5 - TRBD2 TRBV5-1 TGCGCCAGCAGCTTGGATTCGGCTAGCGGCCGGGGGTACTTC CASSLDSASGRGYF
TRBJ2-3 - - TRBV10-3 TGTGCCATCAGTGAGGTGGGCTCAGAGCCCCCCCCAGATACGCAGTATTTT CAISEVGSEPPPDTQYF
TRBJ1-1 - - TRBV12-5 TGTGCTAGTGGAGACTTGTGGACTGAAGCTTTCTTT CASGDLWTEAFF
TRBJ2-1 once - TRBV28 TGTGCCAGCTCCCCTCCCCCATTGGTTGAGCAGTTCTTC CASSPPPLVEQFF